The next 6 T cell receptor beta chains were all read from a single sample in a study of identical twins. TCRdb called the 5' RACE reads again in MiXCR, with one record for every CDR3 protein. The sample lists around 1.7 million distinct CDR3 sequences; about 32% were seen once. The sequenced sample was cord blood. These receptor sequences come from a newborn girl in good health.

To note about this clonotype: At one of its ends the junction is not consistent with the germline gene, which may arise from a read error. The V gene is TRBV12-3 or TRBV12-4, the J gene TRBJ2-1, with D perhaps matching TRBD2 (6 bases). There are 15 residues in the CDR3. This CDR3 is CVSSVSGSSYNEQFF. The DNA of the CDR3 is TGTGTCAGCAGTGTTAGCGGTAGCTCCTACAATGAGCAGTTCTTC.

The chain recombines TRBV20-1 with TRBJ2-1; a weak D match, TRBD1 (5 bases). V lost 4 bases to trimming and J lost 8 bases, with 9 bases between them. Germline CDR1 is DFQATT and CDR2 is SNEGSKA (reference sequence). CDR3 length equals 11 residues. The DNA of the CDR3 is TGCAGTGCTAAGCCCAGGGATGAGCAGTTCTTC. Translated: CSAKPRDEQFF.

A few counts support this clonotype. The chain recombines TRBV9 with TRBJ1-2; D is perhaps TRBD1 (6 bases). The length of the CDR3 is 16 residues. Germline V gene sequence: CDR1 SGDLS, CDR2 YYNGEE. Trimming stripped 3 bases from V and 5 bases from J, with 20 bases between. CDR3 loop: CASSARLGGRRYGYTF. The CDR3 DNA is TGTGCCAGCAGCGCCCGCCTCGGGGGGCGAAGGTATGGCTACACCTTC.

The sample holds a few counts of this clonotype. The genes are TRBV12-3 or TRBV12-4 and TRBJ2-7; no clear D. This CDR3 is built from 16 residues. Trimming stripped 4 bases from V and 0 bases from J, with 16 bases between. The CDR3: CASSSSGGGSSYEQYF. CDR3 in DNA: TGTGCCAGCAGTTCGTCCGGCGGCGGTAGCTCCTACGAGCAGTACTTC.

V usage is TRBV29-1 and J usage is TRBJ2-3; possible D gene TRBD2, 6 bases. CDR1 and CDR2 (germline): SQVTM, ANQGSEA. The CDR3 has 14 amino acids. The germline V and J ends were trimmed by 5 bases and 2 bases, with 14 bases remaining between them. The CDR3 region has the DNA TGCAGCGTTAAGACTAGACCCATCACAGATACGCAGTATTTT. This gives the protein CSVKTRPITDTQYF.

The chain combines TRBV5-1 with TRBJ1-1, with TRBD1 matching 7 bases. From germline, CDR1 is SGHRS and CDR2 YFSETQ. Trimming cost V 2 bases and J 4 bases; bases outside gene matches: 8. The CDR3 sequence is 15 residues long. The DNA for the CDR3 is TGCGCCAGCAGCTTTGACCCCGGGACAGCCACTGAAGCTTTCTTT. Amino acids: CASSFDPGTATEAFF.